The T cell receptor beta chain under discussion was sequenced for a study of T-cell reconstitution after alpha-beta-depleted transplantation in children. Overall study results and limits: After transplant, at about two months, alpha-beta T cells were reportedly derived from several hundred expanded graft clones. One year post-transplant, T-cell counts and diversity were largely derived from T cells produced anew. For some patients, TCRbeta diversity was high at day 60 because of recipient T cells and thymic progenitors that survived.

As concerns this clonotype: Its antigen is still unknown.

As it was prepared, the TCRbeta library received unique molecular identifiers. TCRdb independently ran MiXCR on the PCR reads; one entry per CDR3 protein. The data contain 800,000 to 1,000,000 distinct CDR3 sequences, about 30% of them singletons. The CDR3 covers 14 residues. Trimming removed 4 bases from V and 6 bases from J, with 13 bases in between. Germline assignment: CDR1 MNHEY and CDR2 SVGEGT. The chain uses TRBV6-2 or TRBV6-3 and TRBJ2-1; maybe TRBD1 (6 bases). The sample consisted of PBMCs, mostly from graft donor cells, taken 360 days after TCRalphabeta/CD19-depleted stem cell transplant. The sequence derives from a boy in the first two years of life who had a stem cell transplant for SCID, so the T cells may come from the graft donor. CDR3 residues: CASSSPGQGNEQFF. The CDR3 nucleotides read TGTGCCAGCAGTTCACCGGGACAAGGCAATGAGCAGTTCTTC.